This passage covers 28 T cell receptor beta chains from one sample sequenced in a study of T cell clones after liver transplantation. Generated by immunoSEQ multiplex PCR, the TCRdb table keeps only in-frame clones and is missing some. Among some 59,000 clones, roughly three quarters were seen once, and the ten largest hold around 9.6%. The sequences come from CD4+ T cells from blood, collected at the 22-month timepoint. Receptors were obtained from a human patient who received a liver transplant. Certain T cells may be donor cells from the graft.

The CDR3 nucleotides read TGTGCCAGCAGCGCCGCGGGGGTAGCCCAAGATACGCAGTATTTT. Amino acid sequence: CASSAAGVAQDTQYF. The J gene is TRBJ2-3, the V gene TRBV5-4; 7 nucleotides align to TRBD2. Trimming cost V 4 bases and J 5 bases; bases outside gene matches: 10. This CDR3 is 15 amino acids long. Germline CDR1 and CDR2: SGHNT and YYREEE (reference sequence).

The CDR3 DNA reads TGTGCCTCCAGGGGGACTTCTAATGAAAAACTGTTTTTT. Its translation: CASRGTSNEKLFF. The chain has TRBV10-3 and TRBJ1-4; 7 bases are shared with TRBD1. The J segment lost 3 bases and the V segment lost 11 bases, leaving 6 bases of the junction unmatched. There are 13 residues in the CDR3. Looked up from germline, CDR1 is ENHRY and CDR2 is SYGVKD.

This clone has just one count. This rearrangement joins TRBV28 to TRBJ1-4; 8 bases are shared with TRBD1. The CDR3 runs 12 residues. Trimming removed 8 bases from V and 8 bases from J; junction bases left unmatched: 4. Germline CDR1 MDHEN, CDR2 SYDVKM. DNA of the CDR3: TGTGCCAGCGGCAGGGGGCAGGAAAAACTGTTTTTT. Protein product: CASGRGQEKLFF.

The genes are TRBV7-6 and TRBJ2-3; D might be TRBD1 (5 bases). V was pared by 6 bases and J by 0 bases, with 10 bases between. This CDR3 spans 14 amino acids. The germline CDR1 and CDR2 sequences are SGHVS and FNYEAQ. The DNA of the CDR3 is TGTGCCAGCAGGTCAGGGTCCAGCACAGATACGCAGTATTTT. As protein: CASRSGSSTDTQYF.

This clone was counted between two and nine times. This rearrangement joins TRBV7-6 to TRBJ1-5, with D unresolved. Germline V CDR1 and CDR2: SGHVS, FNYEAQ. V gave up 5 bases and J gave up 5 bases, with 10 bases separating them. The CDR3 has 13 amino acids. DNA for the CDR3: TGTGCCAGCAGCCCCGGGATTTATCAGCCCCAGCATTTT. Translated, it gives CASSPGIYQPQHF.

The chain carries TRBV5-1 and TRBJ1-1; maybe TRBD1 (6 bases). V dropped 4 bases and J dropped 4 bases, with 17 bases sitting between them. CDR1 is SGHRS, CDR2 YFSETQ, per germline. This CDR3 contains 15 residues. CDR3 nucleotide sequence: TGCGCCAGCAGCCCCGAGACAGGAGGCCCCACTGAAGCTTTCTTT. It translates to CASSPETGGPTEAFF.

The V gene is TRBV5-1, the J gene TRBJ2-1, with 9 positions matching TRBD2. Germline-derived CDR1 and CDR2 are SGHRS and YFSETQ. The CDR3 covers 15 residues. V lost 0 bases, J lost 6 bases, and 4 bases stayed unmatched. The CDR3 nucleotides read TGCGCCAGCAGCTTGGCGGGCGGGGGGGGCAATGAGCAGTTCTTC. It is translated as CASSLAGGGGNEQFF.

The J gene is TRBJ1-4, the V gene TRBV19; no definite D call. V was pared by 4 bases and J by 5 bases, with 8 bases between. This CDR3 has 13 residues. Germline lookup yields CDR1 LNHDA and CDR2 SQIVND (reference sequence). CDR3 sequence reads: CASSTSKNEKLFF. CDR3 DNA: TGTGCCAGTAGTACAAGCAAGAATGAAAAACTGTTTTTT.

The chain joins TRBV6-1 to TRBJ2-7; the D is unclear. V was trimmed by 6 bases and J by 4 bases, leaving 10 bases between them. Germline lookup yields CDR1 MNHNS and CDR2 SASEGT. CDR3 size: 12 residues. CDR3 sequence reads: CASRERVYEQYF. The CDR3 DNA is TGTGCCAGCAGGGAAAGGGTTTACGAGCAGTACTTC.

The chain carries TRBV18 and TRBJ1-2, with TRBD1 as a possible D gene (5 bases). CDR3 size: 13 residues. The germline V gene encodes CDR1 KGHSH and CDR2 LQKENI. V was cut by 6 bases and J by 5 bases, with 13 bases left in between. CDR3 loop: CASSRGEDYGYTF. For the CDR3, the DNA is TGTGCCAGCTCGAGAGGGGAGGATTATGGCTACACCTTC.

This clone has more than one count but fewer than ten. The CDR3 DNA is TGTGCCAGCAGAACAGGGAGATGGCAGCCCCAGCATTTT. Translating gives CASRTGRWQPQHF. The chain joins TRBV28 to TRBJ1-5, with TRBD1 as a possible D gene (6 bases). Germline loops: CDR1 MDHEN, CDR2 SYDVKM. The CDR3 runs to 13 residues. V gave up 6 bases and J gave up 7 bases, with 13 bases separating them.

This clone has a count of ten or more. This sequence joins TRBV19 and TRBJ1-2, with D tentatively TRBD1 (6 bases). From germline, CDR1 is LNHDA and CDR2 SQIVND (reference sequence). CDR3 size: 13 residues. The V end lost 8 bases, the J end lost 8 bases, and 18 bases lay between the germline ends. The CDR3 sequence is CASFRGDLEGYTF. CDR3 nucleotides: TGTGCCAGTTTTAGGGGGGACCTAGAGGGCTACACCTTC.

The rearrangement uses TRBV5-4 and TRBJ1-1; D is unresolved. Germline V gene lookup returns CDR1 SGHNT and CDR2 YYREEE (reference sequence). The CDR3 runs 14 residues. V was trimmed by 3 bases and J by 1 base, leaving 10 bases between them. CDR3 nucleotides: TGTGCCAGCAGCTCTCTTCAGAGGAACACTGAAGCTTTCTTT. Translation gives CASSSLQRNTEAFF.

The chain couples TRBV5-6 to TRBJ1-1; D unresolved. CDR1 is SGHDT and CDR2 is YYEEEE in the germline V gene. V lost 0 bases, J lost 2 bases, and 14 bases lay in between. The CDR3 totals 16 residues. CDR3 region: CASSLASRVRNTEAFF. In DNA form, the CDR3 reads TGTGCCAGCAGCTTGGCTTCTAGGGTTCGAAACACTGAAGCTTTCTTT.

DNA of the CDR3: TGTGCCAGCAGTTCCCCTGGAAACACCATATATTTT. It encodes CASSSPGNTIYF. The rearrangement joins TRBV27 to TRBJ1-3, with D uncertain. Germline V CDR1 and CDR2: MNHEY, SMNVEV (reference sequence). Between the trimmed V and J ends, which lost 4 bases and 2 bases, there was a span of 3 bases. The CDR3 spans 12 residues.

In its sample, this clone was seen a few times. The rearrangement links TRBV19 to TRBJ2-3, with a weak D call TRBD1 (6 bases). V shed 5 bases and J shed 0 bases, with 18 bases lying between them. Germline V gene lookup returns CDR1 LNHDA and CDR2 SQIVND (reference sequence). This CDR3 is 17 amino acids long. The CDR3 loop reads CASSSLTGTPSTDTQYF. CDR3 DNA sequence: TGTGCCAGTAGTTCGTTAACCGGGACACCTAGCACAGATACGCAGTATTTT.

V and J are TRBV30 and TRBJ1-2, with TRBD1 matching 9 bases. Germline V gene lookup returns CDR1 GTSNPN and CDR2 SVGIG (reference sequence). J was trimmed by 2 bases and V by 4 bases; bases with no gene match: 11. The CDR3 has 16 residues. Here the CDR3 DNA reads TGTGCCTGGAAACAGGGGGCAGAAGGGGTGAACTATGGCTACACCTTC. As protein: CAWKQGAEGVNYGYTF.

J is TRBJ1-2 and V is TRBV6-6, with 10 bases aligning to TRBD1. The CDR3 is made up of 13 amino acids. Unmatched junction bases numbered 3, after V lost 5 bases and J lost 6 bases. Per the germline V gene, CDR1 is MNHNY and CDR2 is SVGAGI (reference sequence). The chain's CDR3 is CASSAGTGDGYTF. The CDR3 nucleotides read TGTGCCAGCAGTGCCGGGACAGGGGATGGCTACACCTTC.

CDR3 residues: CASSNGPYSNQPQHF. DNA of the CDR3: TGTGCCAGCAGCAACGGTCCTTATAGCAATCAGCCCCAGCATTTT. The J gene is TRBJ1-5, the V gene TRBV7-2; D is unclear. Trimming pared 5 bases from V and 0 bases from J, leaving 11 bases between. CDR3 length: 15 residues. From germline, CDR1 is SGHTA and CDR2 FQGNSA.

V and J are TRBV9 and TRBJ2-5; 15 positions agree with TRBD2. The V gene's germline CDR1 is SGDLS and CDR2 YYNGEE. The CDR3 covers 17 residues. The V segment lost 4 bases and the J segment 5 bases; nucleotides outside the gene matches: 9. The CDR3 region is CASSPGLAGGIRETQYF. In DNA, the CDR3 is TGTGCCAGCAGCCCCGGACTAGCGGGGGGGATTCGGGAGACCCAGTACTTC.

The chain recombines TRBV6-5 with TRBJ2-1, with D perhaps assigned TRBD1 or TRBD2 (6 bases each). Germline CDR1 and CDR2: MNHEY and SVGAGI. The CDR3 runs 12 residues. Trimming took 0 bases from V and 14 from J, leaving 11 bases between them. The CDR3 loop reads CASSYSRGREFF. CDR3 DNA: TGTGCCAGCAGTTACTCACGGGGGCGGGAGTTCTTC.

The V gene is TRBV11-2, the J gene TRBJ1-1; D is undetermined. CDR1 is SGHAT and CDR2 is FQNNGV in the germline V gene. The CDR3 contains 12 residues. Trimming cost V 2 bases and J 4 bases, with 5 bases left between them. Here the CDR3 reads CASSLFVTEAFF. For the CDR3, the DNA is TGTGCCAGCAGCTTATTTGTCACTGAAGCTTTCTTT.

The chain combines TRBV5-4 with TRBJ2-7; D assignment may be TRBD1 or TRBD2 (6 bases each). Germline V gene data show CDR1 as SGHNT and CDR2 as YYREEE (reference sequence). Deletions cut 4 bases from V and 0 bases from J, with 14 bases between. This CDR3 contains 15 residues. CDR3 protein: CASSGGTLSSYEQYF. CDR3 coding DNA: TGTGCCAGCAGCGGCGGGACACTCAGCTCCTACGAGCAGTACTTC.

The V call is TRBV19, the J call TRBJ2-3; 10 bases match TRBD1. The CDR3 is 14 residues long. In germline, CDR1 is LNHDA, CDR2 SQIVND (reference sequence). After removal of 7 bases from V and 3 bases from J, the junction contained 4 bases not matched to a gene. The CDR3 nucleotides read TGTGCCAGTAAGCGGGACAGGGGAACAGATACGCAGTATTTT. This encodes CASKRDRGTDTQYF.

This clone is a singleton in its sample. The gene calls are TRBV30 and TRBJ2-2; 7 bases map to TRBD1. The CDR3 is made up of 14 amino acids. Looked up from germline, CDR1 is GTSNPN and CDR2 is SVGIG (reference sequence). J gave up 0 bases and V 5 bases, and 3 bases lay outside the gene matches. CDR3 amino acids: CAWDRVPNTGELFF. The DNA for the CDR3 is TGTGCCTGGGACAGGGTTCCGAACACCGGGGAGCTGTTTTTT. The entire variable domain, with the rest obtained from reference TRBV30 and TRBJ2-2, is as follows: SQTIHQWPATLVQPVGSPLSLECTVEGTSNPNLYWYRQAAGRGLQLLFYSVGIGQISSEVPQNLSASRPQDRQFILSSKKLLLSDSGFYLCAWDRVPNTGELFFGEGSRLTVL.

V and J are TRBV28 and TRBJ1-2; 8 bases line up with TRBD1. Germline lookup yields CDR1 MDHEN and CDR2 SYDVKM. This CDR3 comprises 13 residues. Germline trimming cut 7 bases from V and 8 bases from J; bases unmatched to any gene: 9. As DNA, the CDR3 is TGTGCCAGCACCCCGGACAGGGAAATCGGCTACACCTTC. It specifies CASTPDREIGYTF.

This chain joins TRBV7-2 and TRBJ2-3; weak D call: TRBD2 (6 bases). Trimming cost V 8 bases and J 8 bases, with 11 bases left between them. The germline gives CDR1 SGHTA, CDR2 FQGNSA. CDR3 length: 11 residues. The CDR3 region is CASSMRGTQYF. Here the CDR3 DNA reads TGTGCCAGCTCGATGCGGGGTACGCAGTATTTT.

The chain couples TRBV30 to TRBJ2-3, with 13 bases identical to TRBD2. Germline CDR1 and CDR2: GTSNPN and SVGIG (reference sequence). CDR3 length: 16 residues. Trimming at V came to 3 bases and at J to 2 bases, leaving 5 bases not matched to a gene. In nucleotides, the CDR3 is TGTGCCTGGAGCCCGGGACTAGCGGGGTACACAGATACGCAGTATTTT. Its protein is CAWSPGLAGYTDTQYF.